This T cell receptor (beta chain) derives from a study of CD4+ T cells in melanoma. Overall study results and limits: Neoantigen-specific CD4+ T cells in melanoma reportedly had diverse differentiation states. CD8+ T cell, macrophage and B cell function reportedly correlated with neoantigen-specific CD4+ T cells.

Points on this clone: Its specificity is not known.

This table comes from immunoSEQ multiplex PCR, and its TCRdb copy is limited to in-frame clones, with some not included. Of 18,000 or so clones detected, over 75% appear once; the ten largest clones hold roughly 5.2%. The sequence came from a human donor with melanoma. The sequencing sample was made of cells from a culture (not recorded whether cultured in vitro).

The CDR3: CASSTGLIQKLFF. The CDR3 coding sequence is TGTGCCAGCAGCACGGGACTAATCCAAAAACTGTTTTTT. The chain uses TRBV11-2 and TRBJ1-4, with D possibly TRBD1 on 5 matching bases. The CDR3 runs 13 residues. V was trimmed by 5 bases and J by 9 bases, leaving 13 bases between them. The V gene's germline CDR1 is SGHAT and CDR2 FQNNGV.